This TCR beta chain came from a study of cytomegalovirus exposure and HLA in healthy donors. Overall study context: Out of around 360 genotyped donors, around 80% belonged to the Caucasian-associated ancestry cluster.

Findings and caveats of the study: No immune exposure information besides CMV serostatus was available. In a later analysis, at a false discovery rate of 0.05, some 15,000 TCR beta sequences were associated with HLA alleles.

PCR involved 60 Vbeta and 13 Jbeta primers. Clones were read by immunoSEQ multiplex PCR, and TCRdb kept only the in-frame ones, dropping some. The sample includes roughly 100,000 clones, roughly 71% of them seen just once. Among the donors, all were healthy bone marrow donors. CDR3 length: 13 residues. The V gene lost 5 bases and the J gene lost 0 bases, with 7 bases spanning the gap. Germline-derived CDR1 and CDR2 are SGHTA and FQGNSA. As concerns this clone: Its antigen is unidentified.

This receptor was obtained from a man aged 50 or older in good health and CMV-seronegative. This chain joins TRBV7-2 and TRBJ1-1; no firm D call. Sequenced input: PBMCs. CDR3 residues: CASSPYLNTEAFF. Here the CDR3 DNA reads TGTGCCAGCAGCCCGTACTTGAACACTGAAGCTTTCTTT.